This TCR beta chain was observed in a study of shared clonotypes between healthy human individuals. The CDR3 is made up of 15 amino acids. With 5 bases clipped from V and 5 bases from J, the junction kept 6 bases outside the gene matches. The germline V gene has CDR1 MDHEN and CDR2 SYDVKM. Data came from immunoSEQ multiplex PCR; TCRdb stores just in-frame clones and leaves some out. Found here are approximately 470,000 clones, about 78% of them singletons; the top ten hold more than 10%. The TCR comes from a woman between 40 and 55 years old in good health. Some clones in this sample may be carry-over from other donors' samples. The J gene is TRBJ1-4, the V gene TRBV28; 9 bases fit TRBD1. Source material: PBMCs. In DNA, the CDR3 is TGTGCCAGCAGTGCGCCGGGACAGGGAAATGAAAAACTGTTTTTT. This translates into CASSAPGQGNEKLFF.